This T cell receptor beta chain was recorded in a study of CD8+CD57+ T cells in acquired aplastic anemia. The study, taken as a whole, reports: Sharing between patients and controls was observed for 25 to 30 CD8+ CDR3 sequences.

All patients picked for sequencing had shown, by flow cytometry, an expansion of CD8+CD57+ cells. Per germline, CDR1 LGHDT and CDR2 YNNKEL (reference sequence). The CDR3 is 15 amino acids. Notes on this clonotype: The target antigen is unknown. A junction end diverges from the germline sequence, so it may reflect a read error.

Genomic DNA, the template, was used for profiling of the TCR beta VDJ and CDR3. MiXCR was run by TCRdb on the reads, yielding one entry per CDR3 protein. The repertoire has fewer than 200,000 distinct CDR3 sequences, about 50% of them found once; the top ten carry 13%. The chain couples TRBV3-1 to TRBJ1-5; weak D call: TRBD1 (6 bases). The sequence was obtained from a human donor with aplastic anemia. Specimen: sorted CD4+, CD8+, or CD8+CD57+ T cells (not recorded which) from PBMCs. The CDR3 nucleotides are TGTGCCAGCGGCCAAGATCCGGGGGGGCATCAGCCCCAGCATTTT. Translation: CASGQDPGGHQPQHF.